Each of the 15 T cell receptor beta chains below was sequenced from the same sample in a study of cytomegalovirus exposure and HLA in healthy donors. TCRdb's copy holds only in-frame clones and misses some; the assay was immunoSEQ multiplex PCR. The sample consists of 160,000 or so clones, 80% to 85% of them appearing once. The specimen was PBMCs. The receptors derive from a man under 40 in good health and CMV-seropositive.

The chain employs TRBV10-3 and TRBJ1-1; D might be TRBD1 (6 bases). The CDR3 sequence is 15 residues long. V was trimmed by 11 bases and J by 0 bases, leaving 19 bases between them. Germline-derived CDR1 and CDR2 are ENHRY and SYGVKD. The CDR3 nucleotides read TGTGCCGCCCTTCCCGGGACACCGATGAACACTGAAGCTTTCTTT. Its translation is CAALPGTPMNTEAFF.

This clone appeared a single time. This chain connects TRBV7-2 to TRBJ1-1; TRBD1 might be the D (5 bases). CDR1 is SGHTA and CDR2 is FQGNSA in the germline V gene. The V end lost 1 base, the J end lost 4 bases, and 10 bases lay between the germline ends. The CDR3 spans 14 residues. DNA for the CDR3: TGTGCCAGCAGCTTAGGTTTGGGGGGCACTGAAGCTTTCTTT. This sequence encodes CASSLGLGGTEAFF.

The chain recombines TRBV29-1 with TRBJ1-4; unclear D gene. Trimming shortened V by 5 bases and J by 8 bases, and 18 bases separated the two germline ends. Germline CDR1 is SQVTM and CDR2 is ANQGSEA. The CDR3 totals 14 residues. This chain's CDR3 is CSVNLQRTREKLFF. The CDR3 DNA reads TGCAGCGTTAACCTACAGAGGACTCGGGAAAAACTGTTTTTT.

This chain links TRBV7-6 with TRBJ2-2, with 7 bases fitting TRBD1. Trimming removed 0 bases from V and 1 base from J; junction bases left unmatched: 5. This CDR3 region has 17 residues. Looked up from germline, CDR1 is SGHVS and CDR2 is FNYEAQ. The CDR3 here is CASSLASRTGNTGELFF. The CDR3, as DNA: TGTGCCAGCAGCTTAGCATCACGGACAGGGAACACCGGGGAGCTGTTTTTT.

This clone was counted a single time. The rearrangement joins TRBV2 to TRBJ2-7, with TRBD1 matching 7 bases. There are 15 residues in the CDR3. Germline CDR1 reads SNHLY; CDR2 reads FYNNEI. Trimming removed 7 bases from V and 0 bases from J; junction bases left unmatched: 9. CDR3 residues: CASTQTGASSYEQYF. In nucleotides, the CDR3 is TGTGCCAGCACGCAAACAGGGGCAAGCTCCTACGAGCAGTACTTC.

The chain couples TRBV28 to TRBJ1-4, with no clear D. The CDR3 is 14 amino acids. V was pared by 6 bases and J by 0 bases, with 8 bases between. Germline V gene data show CDR1 as MDHEN and CDR2 as SYDVKM. The CDR3 bases are TGTGCCAGCAGCCTAGTTGCAACTAATGAAAAACTGTTTTTT. The encoded protein is CASSLVATNEKLFF.

V gene TRBV4-3 combines with J gene TRBJ2-3, with TRBD2 identical over 8 bases. CDR3 length: 16 amino acids. Trimming removed 0 bases from V and 2 bases from J; junction bases left unmatched: 4. The germline V gene encodes CDR1 LGHNA and CDR2 YSLEER. The CDR3 reads CASSQEPSGSTDTQYF. Here the CDR3 DNA reads TGCGCCAGCAGCCAAGAACCTAGCGGGTCCACAGATACGCAGTATTTT.

The CDR3 is CSAIKGQGPYGYTF. In DNA form, the CDR3 reads TGCAGCGCCATAAAGGGACAGGGACCCTATGGCTACACCTTC. The gene calls are TRBV29-1 and TRBJ1-2; 9 bases fit TRBD1. The J segment lost 4 bases and the V segment lost 7 bases, leaving 10 bases of the junction unmatched. CDR1 SQVTM and CDR2 ANQGSEA come from the germline V gene. There are 14 residues in the CDR3.

This clone has a count of ten or more. The chain uses TRBV4-2 and TRBJ1-2; TRBD1 matches at 8 bases. Germline values: CDR1 LGHNA, CDR2 YNFKEQ. Trimming at V came to 4 bases and at J to 1 base, leaving 5 bases not matched to a gene. The CDR3 has 15 residues. The CDR3 sequence is CASSPGTGINYGYTF. CDR3 sequence (DNA): TGTGCCAGCAGCCCCGGGACAGGAATTAACTATGGCTACACCTTC.

The chain has TRBV5-4 and TRBJ2-7, with 7 bases that match TRBD1. The trim removed 1 base at V and 4 bases at J, leaving 8 bases unmatched. Looked up from germline, CDR1 is SGHNT and CDR2 is YYREEE (reference sequence). CDR3 length: 15 amino acids. This CDR3 is CASSLPQGESYEQYF. Here the CDR3 DNA reads TGTGCCAGCAGCTTGCCCCAGGGGGAGTCTTACGAGCAGTACTTC.

The sample holds a few counts of this clone. The V call is TRBV6-4, the J call TRBJ1-2; D call uncertain. Germline V gene lookup returns CDR1 MRHNA and CDR2 SNTAGT. This CDR3 spans 16 amino acids. Trimming removed 0 bases from V and 6 bases from J, with 17 bases in between. Written as DNA, the CDR3 is TGTGCCAGCAGTGACTCGAAGTCCGGAGGGCGTCATGGCTACACCTTC. It translates to CASSDSKSGGRHGYTF.

This clone was counted only a few times. J is TRBJ1-1 and V is TRBV30, with 7 bases that match TRBD1. This CDR3 region has 13 residues. The V gene's germline CDR1 is GTSNPN and CDR2 SVGIG (reference sequence). Trimming removed 5 bases from V and 7 bases from J; junction bases left unmatched: 10. The CDR3 sequence is CAWGGEGAGEAFF. In DNA form, the CDR3 reads TGTGCCTGGGGAGGAGAGGGGGCAGGTGAAGCTTTCTTT. The full variable domain, rest sourced from reference TRBV30 and TRBJ1-1, is SQTIHQWPATLVQPVGSPLSLECTVEGTSNPNLYWYRQAAGRGLQLLFYSVGIGQISSEVPQNLSASRPQDRQFILSSKKLLLSDSGFYLCAWGGEGAGEAFFGQGTRLTVV.

CDR3 sequence reads: CASSLGQAPEGEQYF. DNA of the CDR3: TGTGCCAGCAGCTTAGGACAGGCCCCTGAAGGGGAGCAGTACTTC. The chain has TRBV7-6 and TRBJ2-7, with D possibly TRBD1 on 6 matching bases. V lost 1 base to trimming and J lost 7 bases, with 17 bases between them. CDR1 is SGHVS and CDR2 is FNYEAQ in the germline V gene. This CDR3 comprises 15 residues.

This chain joins TRBV4-1 and TRBJ2-7; 10 bases map to TRBD2. This CDR3 spans 17 amino acids. V was clipped by 0 bases and J by 5 bases; unmatched bases: 10. Looked up from germline, CDR1 is MGHRA and CDR2 is YSYEKL. The CDR3 here is CASSQDPLAGAKNEQYF. The CDR3 region has the DNA TGCGCCAGCAGCCAAGATCCCCTAGCGGGAGCGAAGAACGAGCAGTACTTC.

This clone was picked up one time. The J gene is TRBJ2-7, the V gene TRBV7-6, with 11 bases fitting TRBD1. V lost 5 bases and J lost 3; bases outside the gene matches: 9. The CDR3 extends over 16 amino acids. CDR1 is SGHVS, CDR2 FNYEAQ, per germline. This chain's CDR3 is CASSGGPGTGGYEQYF. For the CDR3, the DNA is TGTGCCAGCAGCGGAGGTCCCGGGACAGGGGGCTACGAGCAGTACTTC.